These 20 T cell receptor beta chains share one sample of origin, sequenced in a study of blood T cell repertoires in COVID-19. Sequenced by immunoSEQ multiplex PCR; TCRdb stores in-frame clones only, minus some. The sample lists over 150,000 clones, around four fifths occurring once. Sequencing was performed on peripheral blood. Source of these receptors: a human donor with acute or convalescent COVID-19. The donor label of this sample is uncertain.

This clone appeared a single time. The chain recombines TRBV7-2 with TRBJ2-5, with 8 nucleotides matching TRBD2. CDR1 is SGHTA, CDR2 FQGNSA, per germline. The CDR3 is 14 residues long. J lost 5 bases, V lost 5 bases, and 7 bases had no gene match. This chain's CDR3 is CASSLSGSGETQYF. CDR3 DNA sequence: TGTGCCAGCAGCCTCAGCGGGAGTGGTGAGACCCAGTACTTC.

V is TRBV27 and J is TRBJ1-2; 10 bases are a match to TRBD1. From germline, CDR1 is MNHEY and CDR2 SMNVEV (reference sequence). CDR3 size: 14 residues. Trimming cost V 7 bases and J 2 bases; bases outside gene matches: 4. The CDR3 nucleotides are TGTGCCAGCACTCTGACAGGGGGCAACTATGGCTACACCTTC. As protein: CASTLTGGNYGYTF.

The chain joins TRBV27 to TRBJ2-3; D might be TRBD2 (5 bases). The CDR3 runs to 15 residues. Germline-derived CDR1 and CDR2 are MNHEY and SMNVEV (reference sequence). V was pared by 2 bases and J by 2 bases, with 11 bases between. The CDR3 bases are TGTGCCAGCAGTTTAGCGCGGCGGGCCACAGATACGCAGTATTTT. The encoded protein is CASSLARRATDTQYF.

The rearrangement joins TRBV5-4 to TRBJ2-1, with 12 bases aligning to TRBD2. CDR1 and CDR2 (germline): SGHNT, YYREEE (reference sequence). Germline trimming cut 6 bases from V and 6 bases from J; bases unmatched to any gene: 13. The CDR3 consists of 17 residues. This CDR3 reads CASTPGGLAGGPNEQFF. The CDR3 nucleotides read TGTGCCAGCACCCCCGGGGGTCTAGCGGGAGGGCCCAATGAGCAGTTCTTC.

The rearrangement joins TRBV6-6 to TRBJ2-1; 12 bases match TRBD1. The CDR3 consists of 14 residues. The V segment lost 7 bases and the J segment 7 bases; nucleotides outside the gene matches: 5. CDR1 and CDR2 from the germline V gene are MNHNY and SVGAGI (reference sequence). The CDR3 DNA reads TGTGCCAGCAATCCGGGACAGGGGGCGAATGAGCAGTTCTTC. Translating it yields CASNPGQGANEQFF.

This rearrangement joins TRBV7-3 to TRBJ2-7; 9 bases are shared with TRBD2. The CDR3 sequence is 16 residues long. Germline CDR1 and CDR2: SGHTA and FQGTGA. The ends lost 3 bases at V and 3 bases at J; junction bases unmatched: 9. The CDR3 bases are TGTGCCAGCAGCTTCGCCGGGACTAGCTTACTCTACGAGCAGTACTTC. Its protein is CASSFAGTSLLYEQYF.

This chain connects TRBV19 to TRBJ1-5; D is perhaps TRBD1 (5 bases). Per the germline V gene, CDR1 is LNHDA and CDR2 is SQIVND (reference sequence). This CDR3 has 17 amino acids. The V gene lost 5 bases and the J gene lost 0 bases, with 17 bases spanning the gap. CDR3 residues: CASSATTGGNSNQPQHF. The DNA for the CDR3 is TGTGCCAGTAGTGCCACCACGGGGGGGAATAGCAATCAGCCCCAGCATTTT. Using reference TRBV19 and TRBJ1-5 for the parts outside the CDR3, the full variable domain is DGGITQSPKYLFRKEGQNVTLSCEQNLNHDAMYWYRQDPGQGLRLIYYSQIVNDFQKGDIAEGYSVSREKKESFPLTVTSAQKNPTAFYLCASSATTGGNSNQPQHFGDGTRLSIL.

The chain is built from TRBV2 and TRBJ1-3; D not certain. The CDR3 length is 16 residues. The germline V gene has CDR1 SNHLY and CDR2 FYNNEI. The V end was cut by 3 bases, the J end by 0 bases, with 12 bases between. The CDR3 DNA is TGTGCCAGCAGTGAGCGTCACAGTTCCTCTGGAAACACCATATATTTT. It codes for CASSERHSSSGNTIYF.

The CDR3 sequence is CASSQVGRGEKLFF. The CDR3 nucleotides are TGTGCCAGCAGCCAAGTTGGTAGAGGTGAAAAACTGTTTTTT. The chain is built from TRBV14 and TRBJ1-4, with no clear D. Germline values: CDR1 SGHDN, CDR2 FVKESK. Between the trimmed V and J ends, which lost 1 base and 7 bases, there was a span of 10 bases. The CDR3 is 14 amino acids.

The CDR3 bases are TGTGCCGCTCGGCAGGGCATCAATTCACCCCTCCACTTT. Amino acid sequence: CAARQGINSPLHF. The chain joins TRBV19 to TRBJ1-6; possibly TRBD1 for D (5 bases). The ends were cut back, 11 bases at V and 7 bases at J, with 15 bases in the middle. The CDR3 runs 13 residues. Germline-derived CDR1 and CDR2 are LNHDA and SQIVND (reference sequence).

This clone appeared a few times. The J gene is TRBJ1-1, the V gene TRBV5-6; the D is unclear. Germline V gene data show CDR1 as SGHDT and CDR2 as YYEEEE. The CDR3 is 15 amino acids. Trimming removed 0 bases from V and 3 bases from J, with 12 bases in between. In DNA form, the CDR3 reads TGTGCCAGCAGCTTGGCGCCCGGGGATTACACTGAAGCTTTCTTT. Translated, it gives CASSLAPGDYTEAFF.

V is TRBV7-9 and J is TRBJ2-3, with TRBD2 matching over 8 bases. Trimming cost V 8 bases and J 5 bases; bases outside gene matches: 15. The CDR3 covers 16 residues. Germline values: CDR1 SEHNR, CDR2 FQNEAQ (reference sequence). The CDR3 is CASAIPGLGYEDTQYF. As DNA, the CDR3 is TGTGCCAGCGCAATACCGGGACTAGGATATGAAGATACGCAGTATTTT.

The gene calls are TRBV7-2 and TRBJ2-7, with 7 bases identical to TRBD2. Germline V gene sequence: CDR1 SGHTA, CDR2 FQGNSA. V trimming: 2 bases; J trimming: 6 bases; junction bases outside the gene matches: 7. This CDR3 is 14 amino acids long. This CDR3 is CASSLPGGGSEQYF. CDR3 bases: TGTGCCAGCAGCTTACCGGGGGGAGGGTCCGAGCAGTACTTC.

The chain employs TRBV5-1 and TRBJ1-2; D is possibly TRBD1 (5 bases). V gave up 4 bases and J gave up 7 bases, with 23 bases separating them. Germline V lookup: CDR1 SGHRS, CDR2 YFSETQ. The CDR3 consists of 16 residues. This CDR3 reads CASSPNVVRQGLGYTF. The CDR3 DNA follows: TGCGCCAGCAGCCCAAACGTCGTCAGGCAGGGCCTTGGCTACACCTTC.

V and J are TRBV6-5 and TRBJ1-2; 8 bases agree with TRBD1. V was pared by 6 bases and J by 4 bases, with 10 bases of the junction left unmatched. Germline CDR1 is MNHEY and CDR2 is SVGAGI. CDR3 length equals 15 residues. CDR3 nucleotide sequence: TGTGCCAGCAGCAATCCTCAGGGGGCCCCCTATGGCTACACCTTC. The encoded protein is CASSNPQGAPYGYTF.

The rearrangement uses TRBV5-1 and TRBJ2-7; possible D gene TRBD1, 8 bases. The CDR3 contains 14 residues. Deletions cut 0 bases from V and 4 bases from J, with 11 bases between. The germline V gene encodes CDR1 SGHRS and CDR2 YFSETQ. The CDR3 nucleotides read TGCGCCAGCAGCTTGGCACAGGGGGGGTACGAGCAGTACTTC. Residues: CASSLAQGGYEQYF.

This rearrangement joins TRBV18 to TRBJ2-7; 7 bases agree with TRBD1. V lost 4 bases, J lost 2 bases, and 5 bases stayed unmatched. The CDR3 has 14 amino acids. CDR1 is KGHSH and CDR2 is LQKENI in the germline V gene. CDR3 DNA: TGTGCCAGCTCACGGGCAGGGGGTACCTACGAGCAGTACTTC. This gives the protein CASSRAGGTYEQYF. Complete variable domain (other parts from reference TRBV18 and TRBJ2-7): NAGVMQNPRHLVRRRGQEARLRCSPMKGHSHVYWYRQLPEEGLKFMVYLQKENIIDESGMPKERFSAEFPKEGPSILRIQQVVRGDSAAYFCASSRAGGTYEQYFGPGTRLTVT.

This clone was detected only a few times. The chain is built from TRBV4-2 and TRBJ2-7, with 8 positions matching TRBD2. J was trimmed by 1 base and V by 1 base; bases with no gene match: 3. The CDR3 consists of 15 residues. Per the germline V gene, CDR1 is LGHNA and CDR2 is YNFKEQ. The CDR3 sequence: CASSQGSGSSYEQYF. The CDR3 nucleotides read TGTGCCAGCAGCCAAGGGAGCGGGAGTTCCTACGAGCAGTACTTC.

The chain is built from TRBV12-3 or TRBV12-4 and TRBJ1-5; no clear D. The length of the CDR3 is 13 residues. V was cut by 7 bases and J by 1 base, with 8 bases left in between. The CDR3 is CASTSESNQPQHF. DNA for the CDR3: TGTGCCAGCACCTCTGAGAGCAATCAGCCCCAGCATTTT.

J is TRBJ2-7 and V is TRBV29-1, with a possible D match to TRBD1 (8 bases). The germline CDR1 and CDR2 sequences are SQVTM and ANQGSEA. The CDR3 is 12 residues long. V was pared by 4 bases and J by 7 bases, with 14 bases between. CDR3 sequence reads: CSVGTGRGEQYF. The CDR3 DNA sequence: TGCAGCGTTGGGACAGGGAGGGGTGAGCAGTACTTC.